This entry describes one TCR beta chain. Only in-frame clones appear in the TCRdb table, and some are missing; sequencing was by immunoSEQ multiplex PCR. This sample has fewer than 8,000 clones; approximately 50% occur once, and the top ten carry around 3%. The CDR3 covers 18 residues. V trimming: 2 bases; J trimming: 2 bases; junction bases outside the gene matches: 14. CDR1 and CDR2 from the germline V gene are MNHGY and SAAAGT. This record comes from a study of T cells in localized non-small cell lung cancer. The chain uses TRBV6-8 and TRBJ1-1; 7 nucleotides align to TRBD1. The source material was lymph node tissue, sampled before any cancer treatment. The sequence came from a female donor of 60 years or more with stage I lung adenocarcinoma. CDR3 coding DNA: TGTGCCAGCAGTTACGCCTCCGGAACAGGGGTCTTAAACACTGAAGCTTTCTTT. Protein: CASSYASGTGVLNTEAFF.